This TCR beta chain stems from a study of OX40 agonist ivuxolimab in advanced cancers. For the study at large: Three dose-escalation patients had partial responses: one with hepatocellular carcinoma and two with cutaneous melanoma.

Here immunoSEQ multiplex PCR was the method, and the copy in TCRdb shows in-frame clones only, minus some. The repertoire consists of about 73,000 clones, with approximately 90% occurring once and the leading ten covering roughly 0.51%. The CDR3 runs to 15 residues. Germline assignment: CDR1 GTSNPN and CDR2 SVGIG (reference sequence). V lost 2 bases, J lost 3 bases, and 7 bases stayed unmatched. The clonotype comes from an adult with an advanced solid tumor such as melanoma, head and neck, liver or kidney cancer. V usage is TRBV30 and J usage is TRBJ1-1; TRBD1 matches at 9 bases. The starting material was CD4+ or CD8+ T cells sorted from blood, obtained in a trial of the OX40 agonist ivuxolimab. The CDR3 region is CAWSLLDRGDTEAFF. The CDR3 region has the DNA TGTGCCTGGAGTCTATTGGACAGGGGTGACACTGAAGCTTTCTTT. Filled out from reference TRBV30 and TRBJ1-1, the complete variable domain reads SQTIHQWPATLVQPVGSPLSLECTVEGTSNPNLYWYRQAAGRGLQLLFYSVGIGQISSEVPQNLSASRPQDRQFILSSKKLLLSDSGFYLCAWSLLDRGDTEAFFGQGTRLTVV.